The 11 T cell receptor beta chains presented below share a single source sample, sequenced in a study of blood T cell repertoires in COVID-19. The repertoire was sequenced with immunoSEQ multiplex PCR; TCRdb's copy has only in-frame clones and lacks some. The sample holds approximately 160,000 clones, around 84% seen once. Sequencing was done on a sample of peripheral blood. The receptors derive from a man aged 55 to 70 with COVID-19, enrolled during active disease.

Turning to this clone: The DNA is left out, because the CDR3 cannot be placed on it with certainty; the CDR3 is given as TCRdb lists it. The chain has TRBV21-1 and TRBJ2-7; whether TRBD1, the table's D call, matches the DNA was not checked. TRBV21-1 is designated a pseudogene. The length of the CDR3 is 15 amino acids, counting both ends. The CDR3 reads CASIYWGQGSYEQYF.

The chain carries TRBV9 and TRBJ2-3; TRBD2 matches 9 bases. CDR1 and CDR2 from the germline V gene are SGDLS and YYNGEE. The CDR3 length is 15 residues. V gave up 3 bases and J gave up 2 bases; unmatched junction bases: 4. The CDR3 here is CASSASGAATDTQYF. The CDR3 region has the DNA TGTGCCAGCAGCGCTAGCGGGGCGGCCACAGATACGCAGTATTTT.

The chain is built from TRBV5-6 and TRBJ2-5; TRBD1 aligns across 8 bases. Germline CDR1 is SGHDT and CDR2 is YYEEEE. The CDR3 extends over 15 amino acids. The junction had 7 bases not matched to a gene; V was cut back by 4 bases and J by 2 bases. DNA for the CDR3: TGTGCCAGCAGCGGGGCCGGGACAGGACAAGAGACCCAGTACTTC. This translates into CASSGAGTGQETQYF.

The table lists this clone with a count of one. The J gene is TRBJ2-7, the V gene TRBV27, with 10 bases lining up with TRBD2. Germline V gene data show CDR1 as MNHEY and CDR2 as SMNVEV (reference sequence). Trimming removed 4 bases from V and 3 bases from J; junction bases left unmatched: 6. CDR3 size: 15 residues. The CDR3 protein is CASSYSGGNIYEQYF. Here the CDR3 DNA reads TGTGCCAGCAGTTATAGCGGGGGGAATATCTACGAGCAGTACTTC.

The V gene is TRBV11-3, the J gene TRBJ2-7, with TRBD2 identical over 10 bases. The germline V gene has CDR1 SGHNT and CDR2 YENEEA. With 5 bases clipped from V and 2 bases from J, the junction kept 6 bases outside the gene matches. There are 15 residues in the CDR3. Written as DNA, the CDR3 is TGTGCCAGCAGCGAGCGGACTAGCGGAGCCTACGAGCAGTACTTC. Protein sequence: CASSERTSGAYEQYF.

The chain joins TRBV7-3 to TRBJ2-5; TRBD1 might be the D (6 bases). V was pared by 1 base and J by 5 bases, with 17 bases between. The CDR3 covers 16 residues. The germline V gene encodes CDR1 SGHTA and CDR2 FQGTGA. The CDR3 region has the DNA TGTGCCAGCAGCTTAAAAGGGGGAATCCTGGGGGAGACCCAGTACTTC. Protein sequence: CASSLKGGILGETQYF.

V gene TRBV7-9 combines with J gene TRBJ1-4; maybe TRBD1 (5 bases). Trimming removed 3 bases at V and 4 bases at J, with 15 bases between. From germline, CDR1 is SEHNR and CDR2 FQNEAQ (reference sequence). The CDR3 loop spans 16 amino acids. This CDR3 is CASSLAPGRGNEKLFF. In DNA, the CDR3 is TGTGCCAGCAGCTTGGCCCCAGGGAGGGGTAATGAAAAACTGTTTTTT.

The chain links TRBV30 to TRBJ2-7; 11 bases fit TRBD1. The CDR3 has 13 residues. The V gene's germline CDR1 is GTSNPN and CDR2 SVGIG (reference sequence). After removal of 1 base from V and 7 bases from J, the junction contained 3 bases not matched to a gene. CDR3 amino acids: CAWSDGTGGEQYF. CDR3 sequence (DNA): TGTGCCTGGAGTGACGGGACAGGGGGGGAGCAGTACTTC.

The V gene is TRBV5-1, the J gene TRBJ2-1; the match to TRBD1 covers 10 bases. Unmatched junction bases numbered 4, after V lost 0 bases and J lost 7 bases. The CDR3 loop spans 15 amino acids. Germline assignment: CDR1 SGHRS and CDR2 YFSETQ. CDR3 region: CASSLADRGRNEQFF. DNA for the CDR3: TGCGCCAGCAGCTTGGCCGACAGGGGGCGGAATGAGCAGTTCTTC.

This rearrangement joins TRBV24-1 to TRBJ2-7; D remains ambiguous. The CDR3 length is 13 residues. Trimming removed 7 bases from V and 2 bases from J, with 11 bases in between. Germline V gene lookup returns CDR1 KGHDR and CDR2 SFDVKD. The CDR3, as DNA: TGTGCCACCAGCCACGGAAGCGCCTACGAGCAGTACTTC. Translating it yields CATSHGSAYEQYF.

This chain links TRBV19 with TRBJ2-7; 11 nucleotides align to TRBD1. With 1 base clipped from V and 1 base from J, the junction kept 3 bases outside the gene matches. CDR1 is LNHDA, CDR2 SQIVND, per germline (reference sequence). This CDR3 has 16 amino acids. The CDR3 region is CASSIAGTGGSYEQYF. The CDR3 DNA follows: TGTGCCAGTAGTATAGCCGGGACAGGGGGGTCCTACGAGCAGTACTTC.